The source of this T cell receptor (beta chain) is a study of blood T cell repertoires in COVID-19. Study details: Sources were T cells, B-cell-depleted T cells, or PBMCs; the material itself was cDNA or gDNA.

Repertoires were generated with immunoSEQ multiplex PCR, while TCRdb's copy carries only in-frame clones and drops some. Altogether over 150,000 clones are present, over 70% being singletons, with the ten largest covering 2.8%. CDR1 MGHRA and CDR2 YSYEKL come from the germline V gene. This CDR3 comprises 15 residues. Trimming cost V 3 bases and J 7 bases; bases outside gene matches: 5. Sample: peripheral blood. The origin of this receptor is a man aged 65 to 85 with acute or convalescent COVID-19. The V gene is TRBV4-1, the J gene TRBJ2-1; 11 bases match TRBD2. The CDR3 bases are TGCGCCAGCAGCCACTTAGCGGGGGGGCCTAATGAGCAGTTCTTC. It is translated as CASSHLAGGPNEQFF.